One and the same sample provided the 21 T cell receptor beta chains below, sequenced in a study of post-analysis software for immune sequencing data. Study-wide results and caveats: A handful of TRBV segments were significantly more frequent in patients than in controls. TRBV5-6, TRBV5-1 and TRBV20-1 were among these segments.

Their target antigens are unknown. TCR beta cDNA libraries had unique molecular identifiers. Via MiXCR, TCRdb re-called the PCR reads, giving one row per CDR3 protein. The table includes over 250,000 distinct CDR3 sequences, 30% to 45% detected once. Sequencing input: blood. These receptors were collected from a girl aged 5-17 years with multiple sclerosis.

This clonotype was detected ten times or more. The chain carries TRBV7-2 and TRBJ2-7; 7 bases are shared with TRBD1. CDR3 length: 14 residues. Germline V gene lookup returns CDR1 SGHTA and CDR2 FQGNSA. Trimming removed 1 base from V and 2 bases from J; junction bases left unmatched: 2. Written as DNA, the CDR3 is TGTGCCAGCAGCTTAGACAGGGGAGCCTACGAGCAGTACTTC. Translation gives CASSLDRGAYEQYF.

This clonotype was observed many times. This chain joins TRBV5-1 and TRBJ2-3; 7 bases align to TRBD1. The CDR3 has 15 amino acids. The V and J ends lost 0 bases and 2 bases, in that order; junction bases with no gene match: 3. Germline V gene lookup returns CDR1 SGHRS and CDR2 YFSETQ. CDR3 bases: TGCGCCAGCAGCTTGGGGCAGGGGGACACAGATACGCAGTATTTT. Translation gives CASSLGQGDTDTQYF.

The chain recombines TRBV13 with TRBJ2-5; D remains unclear. The CDR3 covers 15 residues. V dropped 4 bases and J dropped 2 bases, with 14 bases sitting between them. Germline V gives CDR1 PRHDT, CDR2 FYEKMQ (reference sequence). CDR3 DNA sequence: TGTGCCAGCAGCTATGGACCCGGAAGGCAAGAGACCCAGTACTTC. Its translation is CASSYGPGRQETQYF.

This clonotype appeared a few times. A much larger clone lies a single base off, so this may be a read error. V usage is TRBV7-2 and J usage is TRBJ2-5; 8 positions match TRBD2. Trimming at V came to 5 bases and at J to 4 bases, leaving 3 bases not matched to a gene. The CDR3 spans 13 residues. CDR1 and CDR2 (germline): SGHTA, FQGNSA. The CDR3 here is CASSVGLAETQYF. The CDR3 nucleotides read TGTGCCAGCAGCGTTGGACTAGCAGAGACCCAGTACTTC.

This chain joins TRBV15 and TRBJ2-7, with 10 bases that match TRBD1. Trimming cost V 3 bases and J 4 bases; bases outside gene matches: 3. The CDR3 totals 14 residues. The germline CDR1 and CDR2 sequences are LNHNV and YYDKDF (reference sequence). CDR3 in amino acids: CATSRDRGMYEQYF. CDR3 DNA sequence: TGTGCCACCAGCAGGGACAGGGGGATGTACGAGCAGTACTTC.

This clonotype was observed at least ten times. The chain combines TRBV7-3 with TRBJ2-1; 14 bases fit TRBD2. V lost 5 bases to trimming and J lost 7 bases; unmatched junction nucleotides: 4. This CDR3 contains 15 residues. Germline values: CDR1 SGHTA, CDR2 FQGTGA. Here the CDR3 DNA reads TGTGCCAGCAGCGCCCGACTAGCGGGAGGGAATGAGCAGTTCTTC. Its translation: CASSARLAGGNEQFF.

The count of this clonotype is one. The chain joins TRBV20-1 to TRBJ2-7, with 10 bases matching TRBD2. V was clipped by 1 base and J by 7 bases; unmatched bases: 10. This CDR3 has 15 amino acids. Germline V gene data show CDR1 as DFQATT and CDR2 as SNEGSKA (reference sequence). The CDR3 here is CSARGLAGATREQYF. The CDR3 DNA reads as TGCAGTGCTAGAGGTCTAGCGGGAGCGACTAGGGAGCAGTACTTC.

With respect to this clonotype: A much larger clone lies one base from this, so it may be a read error. This chain joins TRBV24-1 and TRBJ2-1, with 9 bases matching TRBD1. Germline V gene sequence: CDR1 KGHDR, CDR2 SFDVKD. The CDR3 loop spans 17 amino acids. The chain's CDR3 is CATRDPRTGVSYTEQFF. CDR3 bases: TGTGCCACCAGGGACCCCCGGACAGGGGTCTCCTACACTGAGCAGTTCTTC.

This clonotype was detected ten times or more. The rearrangement joins TRBV7-2 to TRBJ2-4; TRBD2 might be the D (6 bases). Deletions cut 4 bases from V and 0 bases from J, with 10 bases between. The CDR3 is made up of 15 amino acids. Germline loops: CDR1 SGHTA, CDR2 FQGNSA. The CDR3 loop is CASSSPGVAKNIQYF. For the CDR3, the DNA is TGTGCCAGCAGCTCGCCGGGGGTAGCCAAAAACATTCAGTACTTC. Supplemented by reference TRBV7-2 and TRBJ2-4, the full variable domain reads GAGVSQSPSNKVTEKGKDVELRCDPISGHTALYWYRQSLGQGLEFLIYFQGNSAPDKSGLPSDRFSAERTGGSVSTLTIQRTQQEDSAVYLCASSSPGVAKNIQYFGAGTRLSVL.

This clonotype was seen at least ten times. V gene TRBV6-5 combines with J gene TRBJ2-5; TRBD2 matches 10 bases. V trimming: 5 bases; J trimming: 5 bases; junction bases outside the gene matches: 2. The V gene's germline CDR1 is MNHEY and CDR2 SVGAGI. There are 13 residues in the CDR3. For the CDR3, the DNA is TGTGCCAGCAGTCGGGGACTAGCGGAGACCCAGTACTTC. Protein sequence: CASSRGLAETQYF.

This clonotype occurred many times. The chain combines TRBV20-1 with TRBJ2-5; 11 nucleotides align to TRBD2. J lost 6 bases, V lost 1 base, and 4 bases had no gene match. Germline loops: CDR1 DFQATT, CDR2 SNEGSKA (reference sequence). The CDR3 is made up of 14 amino acids. The CDR3 bases are TGCAGTGCTAGAGTAGCGGGGGGGCCTAAGACCCAGTACTTC. It is translated as CSARVAGGPKTQYF.

At least ten counts were recorded for this clonotype. The chain employs TRBV4-1 and TRBJ1-2; D possibly corresponds to TRBD1 (6 bases). CDR1 and CDR2 from the germline V gene are MGHRA and YSYEKL. V lost 6 bases and J lost 2, with 16 bases in between. The CDR3 extends over 15 amino acids. CDR3 nucleotide sequence: TGCGCCAGCAGGGAAAAATCGACAGGAAACTATGGCTACACCTTC. Residues: CASREKSTGNYGYTF.

This clonotype was detected ten times or more. The J gene is TRBJ1-2, the V gene TRBV12-3 or TRBV12-4; D uncertain. Between the trimmed V and J ends, which lost 6 bases and 7 bases, there was a span of 15 bases. This CDR3 comprises 13 residues. In DNA form, the CDR3 reads TGTGCCAGCAGAGAGACCGCGATCGGTGGCTACACCTTC. This gives the protein CASRETAIGGYTF.

Remarks on this clonotype: A much larger clone differs from this one at a single base, so this may be a read error. V gene TRBV6-2 or TRBV6-3 combines with J gene TRBJ2-5, with TRBD2 identical over 8 bases. The last part of the DNA fits TRBJ2-7 better; the J call may be wrong. This CDR3 is built from 14 residues. Germline V CDR1 and CDR2: MNHEY, SVGEGT. This chain's CDR3 is CASSPLGLGDEQYF. CDR3 sequence (DNA): TGTGCCAGCAGTCCCCTGGGACTAGGCGACGAGCAGTACTTC.

This clonotype was counted ten times or more. The J gene is TRBJ1-2, the V gene TRBV20-1; D is perhaps TRBD1 (5 bases). V lost 0 bases, J lost 8 bases, and 13 bases lay in between. CDR1 DFQATT and CDR2 SNEGSKA come from the germline V gene (reference sequence). This CDR3 region has 13 residues. The CDR3 nucleotides are TGCAGTGCTAGAGATGAAACAGGCCTCGGCTACACCTTC. As protein: CSARDETGLGYTF.

Remarks on this clonotype: A read error may be the cause here, since a much bigger clone is one base away. The V call is TRBV12-3 or TRBV12-4, the J call TRBJ2-7; 7 bases map to TRBD1. This CDR3 is 11 amino acids long. The V gene end was trimmed by 9 bases and the J gene end by 10 bases; junction bases not matched to a gene: 9. The CDR3 protein is CASQGVEIQYF. DNA for the CDR3: TGTGCCAGTCAGGGGGTGGAGATCCAGTACTTC.

This clonotype was seen at least ten times. The chain carries TRBV4-2 and TRBJ1-1; TRBD1 is a possible D gene (6 bases). Trimming cost V 5 bases and J 2 bases, with 9 bases left between them. Per the germline V gene, CDR1 is LGHNA and CDR2 is YNFKEQ. The CDR3 runs to 13 residues. The CDR3 is CASSRGFNTEAFF. DNA of the CDR3: TGTGCCAGCAGCAGGGGGTTTAACACTGAAGCTTTCTTT.

This clonotype was seen repeatedly, ten times or more. V usage is TRBV20-1 and J usage is TRBJ2-1; D gene uncertain. Trimming took off 4 bases at V and 7 bases at J, with 23 bases between the two ends. CDR1 DFQATT and CDR2 SNEGSKA come from the germline V gene (reference sequence). The CDR3 loop spans 16 amino acids. The CDR3 DNA reads TGCAGTGCTACCCAGCCCCGGGCAGTTAGTGGTAATGAGCAGTTCTTC. Translated, it gives CSATQPRAVSGNEQFF.

This clonotype was seen a handful of times. This could be a read error, since a much larger clone is one nucleotide away. This sequence joins TRBV5-1 and TRBJ2-7; D gene uncertain. Trimming cost V 1 base and J 0 bases, with 5 bases left between them. Germline CDR1 reads SGHRS; CDR2 reads YFSETQ. The CDR3 spans 13 residues. The CDR3 nucleotides are TGCGCCAGCAGCTTGATGTCCTCCTACGAGCAGTACTTC. Residues: CASSLMSSYEQYF.

This clonotype appeared many times. The V and J genes are TRBV19 and TRBJ2-1; 8 nucleotides line up with TRBD1. This CDR3 has 17 amino acids. Losses at the gene ends were 5 bases for V and 0 bases for J; bases not matched to a gene: 9. Germline V lookup: CDR1 LNHDA, CDR2 SQIVND (reference sequence). This CDR3 is CASSDPGGVRSYNEQFF. The CDR3 nucleotides read TGTGCCAGTAGTGACCCAGGGGGCGTCCGCTCCTACAATGAGCAGTTCTTC.

This clonotype was counted between two and nine times. The chain has TRBV6-4 and TRBJ1-3; D not resolved. With 4 bases removed from V and 1 base from J, the gap between germline ends came to 5 bases. There are 13 residues in the CDR3. Germline V gives CDR1 MRHNA, CDR2 SNTAGT. The CDR3 sequence is CASSAGSGNTIYF. CDR3 bases: TGTGCCAGCAGTGCAGGTTCTGGAAACACCATATATTTT.